This T cell receptor (beta chain) was identified during a study of early T cells in non-severe SARS-CoV-2 infection. The sample holds a few counts of this clonotype. TCRdb used MiXCR to reprocess the 5' RACE reads, holding one entry per CDR3 protein. Of 50,000 or so distinct CDR3 sequences in the sample, 14% to 15% were seen once. V shed 6 bases and J shed 1 base, with 17 bases lying between them. Germline V CDR1 and CDR2: PRHDT, FYEKMQ (reference sequence). The CDR3 has 16 residues. The sample was whole blood, taken at baseline. The clonotype originates from an adult who was a healthcare worker with PCR-confirmed SARS-CoV-2 infection or an uninfected control (not recorded which). The chain carries TRBV13 and TRBJ2-3, with D perhaps TRBD2 (5 bases). CDR3 residues: CASSSGLGKGTDTQYF. The CDR3, as DNA: TGTGCCAGCAGTTCTGGACTGGGTAAAGGCACAGATACGCAGTATTTT.